A selection of T cell receptor beta chains follows, all from one sample in a study of cytomegalovirus exposure and HLA in healthy donors. The assay was immunoSEQ multiplex PCR, and TCRdb's table has in-frame clones only and misses some. This table has roughly 200,000 clones, around 73% appearing once. The sequencing input was PBMCs. All receptors derive from a woman in her twenties or thirties in good health and CMV-seronegative. CDR3s include the opening cysteine and the closing phenylalanine or tryptophan. D genes are given only for firm matches. Some rows mark clone size as missing; the rest say once, few, many or name a class of expanded clone.

d_call,j_call,cdr3_length,v_call,clone_size,cdr3_aa,cdr3_nt
NA,TRBJ2-1,12,TRBV28,NA,CASSLARNEQFF,TGTGCCAGCAGTCTAGCTCGGAATGAGCAGTTCTTC
NA,TRBJ2-5,14,TRBV28,NA,CASSQDREQETQYF,TGTGCCAGCAGTCAAGACAGAGAACAAGAGACCCAGTACTTC
TRBD2,TRBJ2-3,14,TRBV7-6,NA,CASSPAGGRDTQYF,TGTGCCAGCAGCCCAGCGGGGGGTAGAGATACGCAGTATTTT
NA,TRBJ1-1,15,TRBV9,NA,CASSVGQVVNTEAFF,TGTGCCAGCAGCGTAGGACAGGTTGTGAACACTGAAGCTTTCTTT
NA,TRBJ2-3,16,TRBV5-1,NA,CASSFTSGGRTDTQYF,TGCGCCAGCAGCTTTACCTCAGGGGGGCGCACAGATACGCAGTATTTT
TRBD2,TRBJ2-2,20,TRBV7-6,NA,CASSSRGASGGAGNTGELFF,TGTGCCAGCAGCTCGAGGGGGGCCAGCGGGGGGGCCGGTAACACCGGGGAGCTGTTTTTT
NA,TRBJ1-5,19,TRBV2,NA,CASSRTAGTPIVGNQPQHF,TGTGCCAGCAGCCGCACTGCCGGGACACCAATCGTGGGGAATCAGCCCCAGCATTTT
NA,TRBJ2-5,14,TRBV9,NA,CASSVDRGSETQYF,TGTGCCAGCAGCGTAGATAGGGGCAGTGAGACCCAGTACTTC
TRBD1,TRBJ1-2,17,TRBV27,few,CASSFLQGAKSFYGYTF,TGTGCCAGCAGTTTTCTGCAGGGGGCGAAATCCTTCTATGGCTACACCTTC
NA,TRBJ2-2,15,TRBV6-7,NA,CASSYHTERPGELFF,TGTGCCAGCAGTTACCATACAGAACGACCCGGGGAGCTGTTTTTT
TRBD2,TRBJ2-3,17,TRBV4-1,NA,CASSDGLAGKPTDTQYF,TGCGCCAGCAGCGACGGACTAGCGGGGAAACCCACAGATACGCAGTATTTT
TRBD1,TRBJ2-7,13,TRBV28,NA,CASRGQGFYEQYF,TGTGCCAGCAGGGGACAGGGATTCTACGAGCAGTACTTC
TRBD1,TRBJ2-1,16,TRBV25-1,few,CASSELLGQGNNEQFF,TGTGCCAGCAGTGAATTACTAGGACAGGGGAACAATGAGCAGTTCTTC
TRBD2,TRBJ2-1,13,TRBV10-3,few,CAITLGLANEQFF,TGTGCCATCACCCTGGGACTAGCCAATGAGCAGTTCTTC
TRBD1,TRBJ1-5,14,TRBV6-1,once,CASSLTGAPQPQHF,TGTGCCAGCAGCTTGACAGGGGCACCTCAGCCCCAGCATTTT
TRBD1,TRBJ1-6,16,TRBV28,NA,CASRLMGTGANSPLHF,TGTGCCAGCAGACTTATGGGGACAGGGGCGAATTCACCCCTCCACTTT
TRBD1,TRBJ1-1,16,TRBV5-6,NA,CASSFLDRVVDTEAFF,TGTGCCAGCAGCTTCCTCGACAGGGTGGTTGACACTGAAGCTTTCTTT
TRBD1,TRBJ1-2,15,TRBV6-5,once,CASRPGTGPNYGYTF,TGTGCCAGCAGACCCGGGACAGGGCCTAACTATGGCTACACCTTC
NA,TRBJ2-7,13,TRBV5-1,NA,CASSHDSTTASYF,TGCGCCAGCAGCCATGACAGCACTACCGCCTCCTACTTC
NA,TRBJ2-2,16,TRBV6-7,once,CASSYLTGQVFGELFF,TGTGCCAGCAGTTATCTTACAGGGCAGGTTTTTGGGGAGCTGTTTTTT
TRBD1,TRBJ2-6,20,TRBV23-1,NA,CASKGSFRQGPSSGANVLTF,TGCGCCAGCAAAGGGTCCTTTCGACAGGGACCCAGCTCTGGGGCCAACGTCCTGACTTTC
TRBD2,TRBJ2-7,15,TRBV30,NA,CAWRQTASGSYEQYF,TGTGCCTGGAGGCAAACCGCTAGCGGGTCCTACGAGCAGTACTTC
TRBD1,TRBJ2-3,13,TRBV19,NA,CASSSYRGDTQYF,TGTGCCAGTAGTTCCTACAGGGGGGACACGCAGTATTTT
TRBD1,TRBJ2-1,16,TRBV5-1,NA,CASSSGTGGSYNEQFF,TGCGCCAGCAGCTCGGGGACAGGGGGAAGCTACAATGAGCAGTTCTTC
NA,TRBJ2-7,17,TRBV18,NA,CASSPVSSAGAVYEQYF,TGTGCCAGCTCACCAGTTTCTTCAGCGGGTGCTGTCTACGAGCAGTACTTC
TRBD1,TRBJ1-6,17,TRBV5-6,NA,CASSSRAGQGTNSPLHF,TGTGCCAGCAGCTCCCGAGCCGGACAGGGTACTAATTCACCCCTCCACTTT
NA,TRBJ1-2,15,TRBV7-9,once,CASSLSSGIEVGYTF,TGTGCCAGCAGCTTATCGTCAGGGATAGAGGTCGGCTACACCTTC